This T cell receptor (beta chain) was sequenced in a study of cytomegalovirus exposure and HLA in healthy donors. Study-wide results and limits: A few chains tied to CMV proved CMV antigen-specific in vitro.

J gave up 3 bases and V 0 bases, and 4 bases lay outside the gene matches. Germline-derived CDR1 and CDR2 are MNHEY and SVGAGI. This CDR3 comprises 16 residues. PCR used 60 Vbeta primers and 13 Jbeta primers. The authors' processing: In a later analysis, some 80 million unique TCR beta chains included roughly 11 million shared by two or more donors. Sequenced by immunoSEQ multiplex PCR; TCRdb stores in-frame clones only, minus some. That table supplies the V and J calls and clone size; D and trimming were determined from the DNA. Of about 94,000 clones listed, around four fifths are singletons. On this clone itself: What it recognizes is unknown.

V is TRBV6-5 and J is TRBJ1-3; 8 nucleotides line up with TRBD1. Sequencing input: PBMCs. This receptor was identified in a male donor in good health and CMV-seronegative. CDR3 in amino acids: CASSYSSTGGGNTIYF. The DNA of the CDR3 is TGTGCCAGCAGTTACTCTTCTACAGGGGGTGGAAACACCATATATTTT.